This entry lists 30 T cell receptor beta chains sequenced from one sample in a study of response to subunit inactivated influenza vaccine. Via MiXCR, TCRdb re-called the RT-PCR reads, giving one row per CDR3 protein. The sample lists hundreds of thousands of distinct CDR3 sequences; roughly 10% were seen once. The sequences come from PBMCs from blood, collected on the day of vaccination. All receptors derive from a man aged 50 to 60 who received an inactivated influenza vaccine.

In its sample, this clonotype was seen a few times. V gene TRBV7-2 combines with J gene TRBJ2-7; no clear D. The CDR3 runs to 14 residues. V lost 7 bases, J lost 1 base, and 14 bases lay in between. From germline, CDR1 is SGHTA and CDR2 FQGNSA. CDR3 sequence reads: CASNRPGVSYEQYF. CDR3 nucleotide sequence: TGTGCCAGCAACCGACCTGGGGTGTCCTACGAGCAGTACTTC.

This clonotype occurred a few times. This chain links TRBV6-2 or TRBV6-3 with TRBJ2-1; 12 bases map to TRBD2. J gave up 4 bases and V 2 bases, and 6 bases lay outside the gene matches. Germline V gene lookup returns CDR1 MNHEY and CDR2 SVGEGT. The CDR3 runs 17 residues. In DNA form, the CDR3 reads TGTGCCAGCAGTTACACCGGACTAGCGGGGAAATACAATGAGCAGTTCTTC. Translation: CASSYTGLAGKYNEQFF.

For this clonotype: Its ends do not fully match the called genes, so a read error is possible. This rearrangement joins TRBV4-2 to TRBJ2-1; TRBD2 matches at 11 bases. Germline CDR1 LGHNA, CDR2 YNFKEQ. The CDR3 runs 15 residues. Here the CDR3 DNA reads TGTGCCAGCAGCCACGGGACTAGCGGCTACAATGAGCAGTCCTTC. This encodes CASSHGTSGYNEQSF.

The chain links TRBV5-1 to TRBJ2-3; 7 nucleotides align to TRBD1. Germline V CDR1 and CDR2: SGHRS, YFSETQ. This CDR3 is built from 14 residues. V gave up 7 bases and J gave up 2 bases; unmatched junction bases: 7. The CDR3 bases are TGCGCCAGCCGGGACAGTGGGGACACAGATACGCAGTATTTT. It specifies CASRDSGDTDTQYF. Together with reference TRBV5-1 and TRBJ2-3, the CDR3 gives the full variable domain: KAGVTQTPRYLIKTRGQQVTLSCSPISGHRSVSWYQQTPGQGLQFLFEYFSETQRNKGNFPGRFSGRQFSNSRSEMNVSTLELGDSALYLCASRDSGDTDTQYFGPGTRLTVL.

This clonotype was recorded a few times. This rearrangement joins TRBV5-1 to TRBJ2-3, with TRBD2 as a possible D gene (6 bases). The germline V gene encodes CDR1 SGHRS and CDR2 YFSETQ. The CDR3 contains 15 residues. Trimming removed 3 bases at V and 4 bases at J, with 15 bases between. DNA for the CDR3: TGCGCCAGCAGCTATCGGGGGAGTCCCCCAGATACGCAGTATTTT. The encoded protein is CASSYRGSPPDTQYF.

CDR3 DNA: TGCGCCAGCAAAAACGGGCAAGCTAATGAAAAACTGTTTTTT. This gives the protein CASKNGQANEKLFF. V is TRBV5-1 and J is TRBJ1-4; no reliable D call. V lost 6 bases, J lost 3 bases, and 12 bases lay in between. Germline V gene data show CDR1 as SGHRS and CDR2 as YFSETQ. This CDR3 is built from 14 residues.

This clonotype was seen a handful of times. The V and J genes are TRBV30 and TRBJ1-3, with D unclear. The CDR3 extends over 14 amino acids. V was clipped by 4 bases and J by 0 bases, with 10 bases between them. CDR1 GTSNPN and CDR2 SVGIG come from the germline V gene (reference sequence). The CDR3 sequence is CAWKWWNSGNTIYF. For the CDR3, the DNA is TGTGCCTGGAAGTGGTGGAACTCTGGAAACACCATATATTTT.

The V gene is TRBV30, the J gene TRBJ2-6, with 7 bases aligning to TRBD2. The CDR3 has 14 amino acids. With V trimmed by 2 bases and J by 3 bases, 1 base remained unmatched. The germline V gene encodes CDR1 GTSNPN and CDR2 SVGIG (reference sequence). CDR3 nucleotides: TGTGCCTGGAGTCCGGGAGGTGGGGCCAACGTCCTGACTTTC. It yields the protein CAWSPGGGANVLTF.

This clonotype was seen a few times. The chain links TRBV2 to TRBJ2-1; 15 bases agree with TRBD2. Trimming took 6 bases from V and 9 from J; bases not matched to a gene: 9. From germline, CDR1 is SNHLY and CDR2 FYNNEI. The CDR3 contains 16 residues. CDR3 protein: CASSAGTSGRYGEQFF. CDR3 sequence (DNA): TGTGCCAGCAGCGCCGGGACTAGCGGGAGGTACGGTGAGCAGTTCTTC.

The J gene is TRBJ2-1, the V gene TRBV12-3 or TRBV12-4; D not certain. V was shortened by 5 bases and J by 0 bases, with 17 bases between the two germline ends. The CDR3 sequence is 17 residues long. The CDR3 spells CASSPQGRYSSYNEQFF. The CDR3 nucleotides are TGTGCCAGCAGTCCCCAAGGGCGGTATAGCTCCTACAATGAGCAGTTCTTC.

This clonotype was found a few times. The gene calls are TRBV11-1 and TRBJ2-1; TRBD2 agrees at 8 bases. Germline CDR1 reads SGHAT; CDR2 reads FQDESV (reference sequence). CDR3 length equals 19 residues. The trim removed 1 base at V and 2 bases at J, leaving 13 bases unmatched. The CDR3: CASSLVGGRGDSPYNEQFF. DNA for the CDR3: TGTGCCAGCAGCTTAGTAGGTGGGCGGGGGGATTCACCCTACAATGAGCAGTTCTTC.

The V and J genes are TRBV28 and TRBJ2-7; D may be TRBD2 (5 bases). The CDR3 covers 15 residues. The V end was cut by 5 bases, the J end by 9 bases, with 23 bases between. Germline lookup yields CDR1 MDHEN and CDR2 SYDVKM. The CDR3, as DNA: TGTGCCAGCAGTCCAGGACTCCGGCTCCTGCGAGGGCAGTACTTC. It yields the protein CASSPGLRLLRGQYF.

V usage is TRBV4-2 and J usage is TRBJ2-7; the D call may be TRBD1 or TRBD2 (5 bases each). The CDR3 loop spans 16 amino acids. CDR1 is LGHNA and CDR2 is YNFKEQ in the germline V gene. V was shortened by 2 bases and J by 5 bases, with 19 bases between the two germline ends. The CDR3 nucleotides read TGTGCCAGCAGCCAACAACTAGGGTTAAGGGGCCACGAGCAGTACTTC. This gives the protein CASSQQLGLRGHEQYF.

CDR3 bases: TGTGCCAGCGGTGGTCTCACCTACAATGAGCAGTTCTTC. Translating it yields CASGGLTYNEQFF. V and J are TRBV7-2 and TRBJ2-1; no firm D call. Germline CDR1 is SGHTA and CDR2 is FQGNSA. The V end was cut by 8 bases, the J end by 2 bases, with 10 bases between. This CDR3 contains 13 residues.

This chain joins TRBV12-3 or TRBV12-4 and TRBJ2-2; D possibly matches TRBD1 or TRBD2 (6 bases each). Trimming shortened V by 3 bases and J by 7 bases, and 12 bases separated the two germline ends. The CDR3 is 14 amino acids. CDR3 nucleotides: TGTGCCAGCAGTTTTAGGGGGGTCGACGGGGAGCTGTTTTTT. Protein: CASSFRGVDGELFF.

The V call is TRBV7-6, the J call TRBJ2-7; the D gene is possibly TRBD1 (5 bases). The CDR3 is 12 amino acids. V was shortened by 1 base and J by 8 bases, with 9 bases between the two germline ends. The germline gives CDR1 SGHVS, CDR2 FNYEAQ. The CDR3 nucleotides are TGTGCCAGCAGCTTAGACTCAGGGCAGCAGTACTTC. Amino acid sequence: CASSLDSGQQYF. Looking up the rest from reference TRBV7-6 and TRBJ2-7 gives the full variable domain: GAGVSQSPRYKVTKRGQDVALRCDPISGHVSLYWYRQALGQGPEFLTYFNYEAQQDKSGLPNDRFSAERPEGSISTLTIQRTEQRDSAMYRCASSLDSGQQYFGPGTRLTVT.

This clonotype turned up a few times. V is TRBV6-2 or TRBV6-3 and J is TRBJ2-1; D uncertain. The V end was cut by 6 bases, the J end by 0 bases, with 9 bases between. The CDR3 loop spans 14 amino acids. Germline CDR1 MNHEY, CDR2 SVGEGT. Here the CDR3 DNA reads TGTGCCAGCAGACCAAGGAGCTCCTACAATGAGCAGTTCTTC. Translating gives CASRPRSSYNEQFF.

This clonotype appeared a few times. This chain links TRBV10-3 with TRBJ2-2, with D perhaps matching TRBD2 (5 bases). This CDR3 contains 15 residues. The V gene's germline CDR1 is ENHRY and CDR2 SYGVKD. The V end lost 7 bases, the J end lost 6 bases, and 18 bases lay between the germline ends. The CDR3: CAIKPSGRRAGELFF. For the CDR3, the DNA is TGTGCCATCAAGCCCTCCGGCAGGCGGGCCGGGGAGCTGTTTTTT.

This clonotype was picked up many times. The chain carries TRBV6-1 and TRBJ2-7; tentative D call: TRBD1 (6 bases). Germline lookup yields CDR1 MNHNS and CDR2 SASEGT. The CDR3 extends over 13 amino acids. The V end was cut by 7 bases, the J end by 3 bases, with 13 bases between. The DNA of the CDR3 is TGTGCCAGCATCTATGGCAGGGGCTACGAGCAGTACTTC. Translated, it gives CASIYGRGYEQYF.

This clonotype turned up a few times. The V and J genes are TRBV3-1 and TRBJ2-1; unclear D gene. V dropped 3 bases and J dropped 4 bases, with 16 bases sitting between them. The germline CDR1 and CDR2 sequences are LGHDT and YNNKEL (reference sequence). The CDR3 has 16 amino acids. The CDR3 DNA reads TGTGCCAGCAGCCAGCCGGGCACCGACCTTTACAATGAGCAGTTCTTC. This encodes CASSQPGTDLYNEQFF.

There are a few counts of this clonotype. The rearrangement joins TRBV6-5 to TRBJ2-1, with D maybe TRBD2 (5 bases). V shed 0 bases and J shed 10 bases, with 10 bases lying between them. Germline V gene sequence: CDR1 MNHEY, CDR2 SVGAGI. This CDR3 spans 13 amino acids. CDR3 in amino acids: CASSYSSREEQFF. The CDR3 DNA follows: TGTGCCAGCAGTTACTCGAGTCGGGAAGAGCAGTTCTTC.

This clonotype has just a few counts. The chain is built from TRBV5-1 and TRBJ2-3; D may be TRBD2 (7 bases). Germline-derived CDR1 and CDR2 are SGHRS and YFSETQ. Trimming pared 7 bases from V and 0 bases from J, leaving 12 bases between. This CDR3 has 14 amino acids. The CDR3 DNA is TGCGCCAGCCGAAGGGGGGGCAGCACAGATACGCAGTATTTT. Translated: CASRRGGSTDTQYF.

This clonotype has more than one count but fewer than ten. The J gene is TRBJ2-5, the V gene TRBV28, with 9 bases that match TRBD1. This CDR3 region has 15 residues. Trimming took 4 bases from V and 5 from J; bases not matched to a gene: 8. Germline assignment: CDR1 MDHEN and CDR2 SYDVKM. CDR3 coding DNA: TGTGCCAGCAGTTGGGAACCGACAGGGGGTGAGACCCAGTACTTC. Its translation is CASSWEPTGGETQYF.

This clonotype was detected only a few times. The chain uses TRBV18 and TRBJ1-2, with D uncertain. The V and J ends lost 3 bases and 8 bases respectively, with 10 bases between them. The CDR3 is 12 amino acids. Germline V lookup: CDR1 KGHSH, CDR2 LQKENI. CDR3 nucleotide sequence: TGTGCCAGCTCACCGAACCGGGAGGGCTACACCTTC. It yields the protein CASSPNREGYTF.

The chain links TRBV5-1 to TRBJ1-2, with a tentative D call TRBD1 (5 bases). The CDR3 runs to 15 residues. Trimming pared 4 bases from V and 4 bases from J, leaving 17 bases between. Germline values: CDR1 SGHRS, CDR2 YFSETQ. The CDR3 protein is CASSRTGGGSYGYTF. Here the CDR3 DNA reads TGCGCCAGCAGCAGAACAGGAGGAGGGTCCTATGGCTACACCTTC.

CDR3 in DNA: TGCAGCGTTGAAGCTGCGGGAGTGAGCACAGATACGCAGTATTTT. Residues: CSVEAAGVSTDTQYF. This sequence joins TRBV29-1 and TRBJ2-3; 7 bases are shared with TRBD2. CDR1 and CDR2 from the germline V gene are SQVTM and ANQGSEA. The junction had 4 bases not matched to a gene; V was cut back by 1 base and J by 0 bases. CDR3 size: 15 residues.

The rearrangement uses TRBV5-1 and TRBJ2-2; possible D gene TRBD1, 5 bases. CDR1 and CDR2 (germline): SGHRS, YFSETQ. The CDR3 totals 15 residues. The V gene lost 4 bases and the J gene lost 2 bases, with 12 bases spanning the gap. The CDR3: CASSGATLNTGELFF. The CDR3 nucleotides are TGCGCCAGCAGCGGGGCTACTCTTAACACCGGGGAGCTGTTTTTT.

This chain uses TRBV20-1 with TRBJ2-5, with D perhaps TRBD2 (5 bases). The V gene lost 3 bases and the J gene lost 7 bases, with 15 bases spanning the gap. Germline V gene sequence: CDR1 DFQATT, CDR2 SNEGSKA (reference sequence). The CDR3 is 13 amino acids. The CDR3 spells CSARSGGFRTQYF. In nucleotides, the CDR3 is TGCAGTGCTAGGTCAGGCGGGTTCAGGACCCAGTACTTC.

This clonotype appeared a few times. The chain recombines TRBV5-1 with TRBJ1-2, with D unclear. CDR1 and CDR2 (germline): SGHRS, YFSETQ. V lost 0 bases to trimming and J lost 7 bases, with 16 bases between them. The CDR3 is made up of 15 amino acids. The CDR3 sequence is CASSLGPAIGRGYTF. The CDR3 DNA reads TGCGCCAGCAGCTTGGGCCCAGCTATCGGACGTGGCTACACCTTC.

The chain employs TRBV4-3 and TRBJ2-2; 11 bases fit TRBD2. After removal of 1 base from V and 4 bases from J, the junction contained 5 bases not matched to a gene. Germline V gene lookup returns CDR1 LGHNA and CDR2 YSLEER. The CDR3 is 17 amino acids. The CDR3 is CASSQGLAGGFTGELFF. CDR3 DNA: TGCGCCAGCAGCCAAGGGCTAGCGGGAGGTTTCACCGGGGAGCTGTTTTTT.